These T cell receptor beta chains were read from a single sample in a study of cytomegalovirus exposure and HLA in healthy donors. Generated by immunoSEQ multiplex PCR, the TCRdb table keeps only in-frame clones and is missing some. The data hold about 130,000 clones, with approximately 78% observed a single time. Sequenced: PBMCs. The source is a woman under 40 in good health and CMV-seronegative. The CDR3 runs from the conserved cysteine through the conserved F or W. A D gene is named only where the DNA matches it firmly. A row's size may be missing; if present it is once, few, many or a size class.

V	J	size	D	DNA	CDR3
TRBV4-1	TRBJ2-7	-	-	TGCGCCAGCAGCCTGGGACTTCCAGCCGGCGAGCAGTACTTC	CASSLGLPAGEQYF
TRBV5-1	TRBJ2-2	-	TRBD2	TGCGCCAGCAGAGGCGGGACTAGCGGGAGCAGGTACACCGGGGAGCTGTTTTTT	CASRGGTSGSRYTGELFF
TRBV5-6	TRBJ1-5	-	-	TGTGCCAGCAGTAGTTACAATCAGCCCCAGCATTTT	CASSSYNQPQHF
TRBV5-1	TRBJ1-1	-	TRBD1	TGCGCCAGCAGCTTACAGGGGGATAACACTGAAGCTTTCTTT	CASSLQGDNTEAFF
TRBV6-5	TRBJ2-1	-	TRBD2	TGTGCCAGCAGTCCCCTGGGGGGGTCCTACAATGAGCAGTTCTTC	CASSPLGGSYNEQFF
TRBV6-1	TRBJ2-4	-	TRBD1	TGTGCCAGCAGTGAAGAGCCCCAGGGGGTCTTTAAAAACATTCAGTACTTC	CASSEEPQGVFKNIQYF
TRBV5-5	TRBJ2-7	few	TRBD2	TGTGCCAGCAGCCTGGGGGGGACTAGCCCCTACGAGCAGTACTTC	CASSLGGTSPYEQYF
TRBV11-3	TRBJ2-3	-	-	TGTGCCAGCAGCCCCGGTGACAGAAGCACAGATACGCAGTATTTT	CASSPGDRSTDTQYF
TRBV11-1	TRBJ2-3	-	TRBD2	TGTGCCAGCAGCCCCCGACTAGCGGCTAGCACAGATACGCAGTATTTT	CASSPRLAASTDTQYF
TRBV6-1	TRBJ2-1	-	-	TGTGCCAGCAGTGGAGTAGTCGATGAGCAGTTCTTC	CASSGVVDEQFF
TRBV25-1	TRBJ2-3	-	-	TGTGCCAGCAGTGAAGGAGCCCCCACAGATACGCAGTATTTT	CASSEGAPTDTQYF
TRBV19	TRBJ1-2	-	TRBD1	TGTGCCAGTAGTGTGGGACAGGGAGTCTATGGCTACACCTTC	CASSVGQGVYGYTF
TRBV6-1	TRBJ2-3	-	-	TGTGCCAGCAACCGAGCCCGGGATACGCAGTATTTT	CASNRARDTQYF
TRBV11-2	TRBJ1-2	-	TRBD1	TGTGCCAGCAGCTTAGCCGGGACAGGGTCCAACTATGGCTACACCTTC	CASSLAGTGSNYGYTF
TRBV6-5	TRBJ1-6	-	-	TGTGCCAGCAGGGGGACACAGAATTCACCCCCCCACTTT	CASRGTQNSPPHF
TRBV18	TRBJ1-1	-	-	TGTGCCAGCTCACCTGAGGAGGTTATGAACACTGAAGCTTTCTTT	CASSPEEVMNTEAFF
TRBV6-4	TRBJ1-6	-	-	TGTGCCAGCAGCTCAGGGTTCGGAAATAATTCACCCCTCCACTTT	CASSSGFGNNSPLHF
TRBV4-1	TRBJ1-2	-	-	TGCGCCAGCAGCCAGGCGGACAGCCCGCGGGGCTACACCTTC	CASSQADSPRGYTF
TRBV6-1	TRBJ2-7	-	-	TGTGCCACCAAGGGACTCCTCTACGAGCAGTACTTC	CATKGLLYEQYF